Listed below are T cell receptor beta chains from one sample, sequenced in a study of OX40 agonist ivuxolimab in advanced cancers. Profiling relied on immunoSEQ multiplex PCR, and the TCRdb table lists in-frame clones only, not all of them. The sample records 5,100 or so clones, roughly two thirds being singletons. The material was CD4+ or CD8+ T cells sorted from blood, obtained in a trial of the OX40 agonist ivuxolimab. The receptor source for this set is an adult with an advanced solid tumor such as melanoma, head and neck, liver or kidney cancer. Each CDR3 is given with its conserved first and last residue. A D gene is named only where the DNA matches it firmly. The size of a clone is reported for some rows only, either as once, few or many, or as a class for expanded clones.

D gene: TRBD1; J gene: TRBJ2-3; CDR3 length: 16; clone size: .; V gene: TRBV15; CDR3 protein: CATSNPRQGLADTQYF; CDR3 DNA: TGTGCCACCAGCAACCCGCGACAGGGGTTGGCAGATACGCAGTATTTT
D gene: TRBD1; J gene: TRBJ1-1; CDR3 length: 16; clone size: few; V gene: TRBV9; CDR3 protein: CASTTGQNRDATEAFF; CDR3 DNA: TGTGCCAGCACGACAGGGCAGAACCGGGACGCCACTGAAGCTTTCTTT
D gene: .; J gene: TRBJ1-1; CDR3 length: 14; clone size: .; V gene: TRBV28; CDR3 protein: CASSDRGFGTEAFF; CDR3 DNA: TGTGCCAGCAGCGATAGGGGTTTTGGCACTGAAGCTTTCTTT
D gene: .; J gene: TRBJ2-1; CDR3 length: 13; clone size: .; V gene: TRBV2; CDR3 protein: CASSDGRNNEQFF; CDR3 DNA: TGTGCCAGCAGTGACGGGCGGAACAATGAGCAGTTCTTC
D gene: TRBD2; J gene: TRBJ2-3; CDR3 length: 15; clone size: once; V gene: TRBV4-1; CDR3 protein: CASSPLAGVADTQYF; CDR3 DNA: TGCGCCAGCAGTCCTCTAGCGGGAGTCGCAGATACGCAGTATTTT
D gene: .; J gene: TRBJ2-1; CDR3 length: 15; clone size: few; V gene: TRBV10-2; CDR3 protein: CASSEGRGWDNEQFF; CDR3 DNA: TGCGCCAGCAGTGAGGGGCGGGGATGGGACAATGAGCAGTTCTTC
D gene: .; J gene: TRBJ1-2; CDR3 length: 16; clone size: .; V gene: TRBV27; CDR3 protein: CASSGWDGGFNYGYTF; CDR3 DNA: TGTGCCAGCAGTGGGTGGGACGGAGGATTTAACTATGGCTACACCTTC
D gene: .; J gene: TRBJ2-7; CDR3 length: 15; clone size: medium-sized; V gene: TRBV21-1; CDR3 protein: CASSRHGNSSYEQYF; CDR3 DNA: TGTGCCAGCAGCCGCCATGGTAACAGCTCCTACGAGCAGTACTTC
D gene: TRBD2; J gene: TRBJ2-7; CDR3 length: 16; clone size: .; V gene: TRBV5-1; CDR3 protein: CASSAGTSGDIYEQYF; CDR3 DNA: TGCGCCAGCAGCGCCGGGACTAGCGGGGACATCTACGAGCAGTACTTC
D gene: .; J gene: TRBJ2-3; CDR3 length: 15; clone size: medium-sized; V gene: TRBV19; CDR3 protein: CASSIGAGVADTQYF; CDR3 DNA: TGTGCCAGTAGTATTGGGGCAGGGGTTGCAGATACGCAGTATTTT
D gene: .; J gene: TRBJ2-7; CDR3 length: 14; clone size: .; V gene: TRBV7-9; CDR3 protein: CASSPSLIAHEQYF; CDR3 DNA: TGTGCCAGCAGCCCGTCTTTAATAGCCCATGAGCAGTACTTC
D gene: TRBD1; J gene: TRBJ1-2; CDR3 length: 15; clone size: once; V gene: TRBV18; CDR3 protein: CASSPQGAGDYGYTF; CDR3 DNA: TGTGCCAGCTCACCACAGGGGGCCGGGGACTATGGCTACACCTTC
D gene: .; J gene: TRBJ1-2; CDR3 length: 15; clone size: .; V gene: TRBV7-9; CDR3 protein: CASSPLQGFADGYTF; CDR3 DNA: TGTGCCAGCAGCCCACTACAGGGTTTTGCTGATGGCTACACCTTC
D gene: .; J gene: TRBJ1-2; CDR3 length: 12; clone size: medium-sized; V gene: TRBV7-9; CDR3 protein: CASRGTFYGYTF; CDR3 DNA: TGTGCCAGCAGGGGGACATTCTATGGCTACACCTTC
D gene: .; J gene: TRBJ2-7; CDR3 length: 14; clone size: .; V gene: TRBV7-9; CDR3 protein: CASSLADGSYEQYF; CDR3 DNA: TGTGCCAGCAGCTTAGCGGACGGCTCCTACGAGCAGTACTTC
D gene: TRBD1; J gene: TRBJ2-1; CDR3 length: 13; clone size: .; V gene: TRBV7-8; CDR3 protein: CASSTQGAVEQFF; CDR3 DNA: TGTGCCAGCAGCACACAGGGGGCGGTCGAGCAGTTCTTC
D gene: .; J gene: TRBJ2-7; CDR3 length: 11; clone size: .; V gene: TRBV29-1; CDR3 protein: CSATDGYEQYF; CDR3 DNA: TGCAGCGCAACCGACGGCTACGAGCAGTACTTC
D gene: .; J gene: TRBJ1-1; CDR3 length: 13; clone size: .; V gene: TRBV7-6; CDR3 protein: CASSLSQRTEAFF; CDR3 DNA: TGTGCCAGCAGCTTATCCCAGAGGACTGAAGCTTTCTTT
D gene: TRBD2; J gene: TRBJ2-1; CDR3 length: 17; clone size: .; V gene: TRBV12-5; CDR3 protein: CASGRILSGSVYNEQFF; CDR3 DNA: TGTGCTAGTGGCCGGATCCTTAGCGGGAGTGTCTACAATGAGCAGTTCTTC
D gene: .; J gene: TRBJ2-1; CDR3 length: 12; clone size: few; V gene: TRBV7-9; CDR3 protein: CASSSHRERKFF; CDR3 DNA: TGTGCCAGCAGCTCTCACCGGGAGCGGAAGTTCTTC
D gene: TRBD1; J gene: TRBJ1-1; CDR3 length: 13; clone size: once; V gene: TRBV27; CDR3 protein: CASSLSWTGEAFF; CDR3 DNA: TGTGCCAGCAGTTTATCGTGGACAGGAGAAGCTTTCTTT
D gene: TRBD1; J gene: TRBJ2-7; CDR3 length: 14; clone size: .; V gene: TRBV2; CDR3 protein: CASSSSGTGTEQYF; CDR3 DNA: TGTGCCAGCAGCTCCTCCGGGACAGGGACCGAGCAGTACTTC
D gene: .; J gene: TRBJ2-5; CDR3 length: 14; clone size: .; V gene: TRBV5-6; CDR3 protein: CASSFGSTRETQYF; CDR3 DNA: TGTGCCAGCAGCTTTGGTAGTACCCGGGAGACCCAGTACTTC
D gene: .; J gene: TRBJ2-3; CDR3 length: 15; clone size: few; V gene: TRBV7-3; CDR3 protein: CASSLGSTRTDTQYF; CDR3 DNA: TGTGCCAGCAGCTTAGGCTCAACGCGCACAGATACGCAGTATTTT
D gene: TRBD1; J gene: TRBJ1-1; CDR3 length: 14; clone size: few; V gene: TRBV19; CDR3 protein: CASSADTGGTEAFF; CDR3 DNA: TGTGCCAGTAGTGCCGATACAGGGGGCACTGAAGCTTTCTTT
D gene: .; J gene: TRBJ1-4; CDR3 length: 14; clone size: once; V gene: TRBV27; CDR3 protein: CASGRAPYNEKLFF; CDR3 DNA: TGTGCCAGCGGTCGGGCACCCTATAATGAAAAACTGTTTTTT
D gene: .; J gene: TRBJ2-3; CDR3 length: 15; clone size: once; V gene: TRBV27; CDR3 protein: CASSLGGSGPDTQYF; CDR3 DNA: TGTGCCAGCAGTTTAGGGGGGTCCGGACCAGATACGCAGTATTTT
D gene: TRBD2; J gene: TRBJ2-2; CDR3 length: 17; clone size: .; V gene: TRBV14; CDR3 protein: CASSQVRLARGTGELFF; CDR3 DNA: TGTGCCAGCAGCCAAGTCCGACTAGCGCGGGGCACCGGGGAGCTGTTTTTT
D gene: TRBD2; J gene: TRBJ2-3; CDR3 length: 14; clone size: .; V gene: TRBV5-5; CDR3 protein: CASSVGRATDTQYF; CDR3 DNA: TGTGCCAGCAGCGTCGGGAGGGCCACAGATACGCAGTATTTT
D gene: .; J gene: TRBJ1-5; CDR3 length: 14; clone size: .; V gene: TRBV2; CDR3 protein: CASSVWSSNQPQHF; CDR3 DNA: TGTGCCAGCAGTGTTTGGTCAAGCAATCAGCCCCAGCATTTT
D gene: .; J gene: TRBJ2-7; CDR3 length: 13; clone size: .; V gene: TRBV6-1; CDR3 protein: CASSESQMYEQYF; CDR3 DNA: TGTGCCAGCAGTGAAAGTCAGATGTACGAGCAGTACTTC
D gene: TRBD1; J gene: TRBJ2-3; CDR3 length: 15; clone size: .; V gene: TRBV9; CDR3 protein: CASSVGTGGRDTQYF; CDR3 DNA: TGTGCCAGCAGCGTAGGAACAGGGGGCAGAGATACGCAGTATTTT
D gene: TRBD1; J gene: TRBJ2-7; CDR3 length: 13; clone size: .; V gene: TRBV29-1; CDR3 protein: CSVEQGEGYEQYF; CDR3 DNA: TGCAGCGTTGAGCAGGGGGAAGGCTACGAGCAGTACTTC
D gene: .; J gene: TRBJ2-2; CDR3 length: 16; clone size: .; V gene: TRBV9; CDR3 protein: CASSVGPGVDTGELFF; CDR3 DNA: TGTGCCAGCAGCGTAGGACCCGGAGTGGACACCGGGGAGCTGTTTTTT
D gene: TRBD1; J gene: TRBJ2-2; CDR3 length: 14; clone size: .; V gene: TRBV5-6; CDR3 protein: CASFGQGYTGELFF; CDR3 DNA: TGTGCCAGCTTTGGACAGGGGTACACCGGGGAGCTGTTTTTT
D gene: .; J gene: TRBJ1-1; CDR3 length: 14; clone size: .; V gene: TRBV7-8; CDR3 protein: CASSLTTVNTEAFF; CDR3 DNA: TGTGCCAGCAGCTTAACTACAGTGAACACTGAAGCTTTCTTT
D gene: .; J gene: TRBJ1-1; CDR3 length: 15; clone size: .; V gene: TRBV28; CDR3 protein: CASSLRRALNTEAFF; CDR3 DNA: TGTGCCAGCAGTTTACGCAGAGCCTTGAACACTGAAGCTTTCTTT
D gene: .; J gene: TRBJ2-3; CDR3 length: 15; clone size: .; V gene: TRBV6-1; CDR3 protein: CASSLGRGGTDTQYF; CDR3 DNA: TGTGCCAGCAGTCTGGGCAGGGGGGGGACAGATACGCAGTATTTT
D gene: .; J gene: TRBJ2-5; CDR3 length: 13; clone size: few; V gene: TRBV5-8; CDR3 protein: CASNIVGEETQYF; CDR3 DNA: TGTGCCAGCAACATTGTGGGGGAAGAGACCCAGTACTTC
D gene: .; J gene: TRBJ2-1; CDR3 length: 13; clone size: .; V gene: TRBV6-4; CDR3 protein: CASSETPADEQFF; CDR3 DNA: TGTGCCAGCAGTGAAACTCCCGCGGATGAGCAGTTCTTC
D gene: .; J gene: TRBJ1-2; CDR3 length: 14; clone size: .; V gene: TRBV5-6; CDR3 protein: CASSHRQAAYGYTF; CDR3 DNA: TGTGCCAGCAGCCACCGACAGGCTGCCTATGGCTACACCTTC
D gene: .; J gene: TRBJ2-2; CDR3 length: 15; clone size: .; V gene: TRBV6-1; CDR3 protein: CASSEQTGNTGELFF; CDR3 DNA: TGTGCCAGCAGTGAACAGACAGGGAACACCGGGGAGCTGTTTTTT
D gene: .; J gene: TRBJ1-3; CDR3 length: 14; clone size: .; V gene: TRBV28; CDR3 protein: CASSDGGSGNTIYF; CDR3 DNA: TGTGCCAGCAGTGACGGTGGCTCTGGAAACACCATATATTTT
D gene: TRBD2; J gene: TRBJ2-1; CDR3 length: 13; clone size: .; V gene: TRBV6-6; CDR3 protein: CAHSGRGDNEQFF; CDR3 DNA: TGTGCCCATTCAGGGCGGGGGGACAATGAGCAGTTCTTC
D gene: .; J gene: TRBJ1-5; CDR3 length: 14; clone size: medium-sized; V gene: TRBV28; CDR3 protein: CASARGFGNQPQHF; CDR3 DNA: TGTGCCAGCGCCCGGGGATTTGGCAATCAGCCCCAGCATTTT
D gene: TRBD2; J gene: TRBJ2-1; CDR3 length: 13; clone size: .; V gene: TRBV11-2; CDR3 protein: CASRGLDSYEQFF; CDR3 DNA: TGTGCCAGCAGGGGACTAGATAGCTATGAGCAGTTCTTC
D gene: TRBD1; J gene: TRBJ2-7; CDR3 length: 13; clone size: .; V gene: TRBV30; CDR3 protein: CAWDRVGAYEQYF; CDR3 DNA: TGTGCCTGGGACAGGGTTGGGGCCTACGAGCAGTACTTC
D gene: .; J gene: TRBJ1-5; CDR3 length: 15; clone size: .; V gene: TRBV28; CDR3 protein: CASTYYKGGDQPQHF; CDR3 DNA: TGTGCCAGCACCTATTACAAGGGGGGAGATCAGCCCCAGCATTTT